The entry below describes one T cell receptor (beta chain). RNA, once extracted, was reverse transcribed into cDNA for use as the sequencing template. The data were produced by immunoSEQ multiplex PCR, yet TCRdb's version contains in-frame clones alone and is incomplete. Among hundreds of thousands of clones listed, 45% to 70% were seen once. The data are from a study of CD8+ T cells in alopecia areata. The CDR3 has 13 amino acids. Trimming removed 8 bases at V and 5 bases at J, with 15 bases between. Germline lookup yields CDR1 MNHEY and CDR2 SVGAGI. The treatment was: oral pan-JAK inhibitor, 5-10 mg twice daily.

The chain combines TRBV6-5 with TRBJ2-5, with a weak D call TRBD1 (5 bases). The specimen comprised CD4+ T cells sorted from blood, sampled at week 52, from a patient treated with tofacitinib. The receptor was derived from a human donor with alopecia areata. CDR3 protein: CASSVRVWETQYF. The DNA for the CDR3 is TGTGCCAGCTCGGTCAGGGTATGGGAGACCCAGTACTTC.